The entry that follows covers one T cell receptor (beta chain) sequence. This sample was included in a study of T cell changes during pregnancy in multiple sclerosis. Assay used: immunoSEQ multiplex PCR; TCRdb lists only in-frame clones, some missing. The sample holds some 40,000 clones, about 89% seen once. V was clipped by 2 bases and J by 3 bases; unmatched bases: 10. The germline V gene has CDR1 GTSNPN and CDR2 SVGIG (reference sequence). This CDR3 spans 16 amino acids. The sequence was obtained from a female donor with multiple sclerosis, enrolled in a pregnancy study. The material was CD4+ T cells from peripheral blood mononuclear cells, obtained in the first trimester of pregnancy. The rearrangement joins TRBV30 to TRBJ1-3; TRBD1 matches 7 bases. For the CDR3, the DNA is TGTGCCTGGAGTCACTCGCAACAGGGGAGTGGAAACACCATATATTTT. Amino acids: CAWSHSQQGSGNTIYF.